Listed below are T cell receptor beta chains from one sample, sequenced in a study of blood T cell repertoires in COVID-19. TCRdb's copy holds only in-frame clones and misses some; the assay was immunoSEQ multiplex PCR. The repertoire holds approximately 250,000 clones, with about 79% as singletons. The sequencing sample was made of peripheral blood. These receptors all come from a middle-aged woman who had recovered from COVID-19. Both conserved end residues are part of each CDR3. The D gene is left open where the match is weak. Expanded clones get a size class; other rows say once, few or many, or leave the size out.

clone size | D gene | J gene | V gene | CDR3 protein | CDR3 DNA
NA | TRBD1 | TRBJ2-2 | TRBV9 | CASSTQGAPDTGELFF | TGTGCCAGCAGCACACAGGGGGCGCCCGACACCGGGGAGCTGTTTTTT
NA | TRBD2 | TRBJ2-3 | TRBV18 | CASSPNSGGRTDTQYF | TGTGCCAGCTCACCAAATAGCGGGGGCCGCACAGATACGCAGTATTTT
NA | NA | TRBJ2-2 | TRBV5-6 | CASSFQSSGELFF | TGTGCCAGCAGCTTCCAAAGTAGCGGGGAGCTGTTTTTT
NA | TRBD2 | TRBJ2-7 | TRBV10-3 | CAISGQAGALGEQYF | TGTGCCATCAGTGGTCAAGCGGGGGCGTTGGGGGAGCAGTACTTC
NA | TRBD2 | TRBJ2-5 | TRBV11-2 | CASSWTAGGPGETQYF | TGTGCCAGCAGCTGGACAGCGGGGGGGCCCGGGGAGACCCAGTACTTC
NA | NA | TRBJ2-1 | TRBV11-3 | CASSYRTGGYNEQFF | TGTGCCAGCAGCTATAGAACCGGGGGTTACAATGAGCAGTTCTTC
NA | NA | TRBJ1-5 | TRBV7-9 | CASSLQANQPQHF | TGTGCCAGCAGCTTGCAGGCTAATCAGCCCCAGCATTTT
NA | NA | TRBJ1-4 | TRBV28 | CASRRPMTANEKLFF | TGTGCCAGCAGACGACCGATGACAGCTAATGAAAAACTGTTTTTT
NA | TRBD1 | TRBJ2-7 | TRBV25-1 | CASSASGTGYYEQYF | TGTGCCAGCAGTGCTTCCGGGACAGGATACTACGAGCAGTACTTC
NA | NA | TRBJ1-4 | TRBV7-2 | CASSLDRVSNEKLFF | TGTGCCAGCAGCTTAGACAGGGTATCTAATGAAAAACTGTTTTTT
few | NA | TRBJ2-6 | TRBV11-3 | CASSFGVARSSGANVLTF | TGTGCCAGCAGCTTTGGGGTAGCGCGGAGCTCTGGGGCCAACGTCCTGACTTTC